Listed below are T cell receptor beta chains from one sample, sequenced in a study of shared clonotypes between healthy human individuals. Some clones are missing from TCRdb's copy, which holds only in-frame ones; the method was immunoSEQ multiplex PCR. This table has over 800,000 clones, around 93% appearing once. Input material: naive CD8+ T cells sorted from blood. All receptors derive from a man aged 25-40 years in good health. Each CDR3 is given with its conserved first and last residue. Fields, in order: V gene, J gene, clone size, D gene, CDR3 protein, CDR3 DNA. A D gene is named only where the DNA matches it firmly. Only some rows state a clone size, as once, few, many or a class for expanded clones.

V: TRBV13
J: TRBJ2-5
size: -
D: TRBD1
CDR3: CASSLGDREETQYF
DNA: TGTGCCAGCAGCTTAGGGGACAGGGAGGAGACCCAGTACTTC

V: TRBV4-3
J: TRBJ2-7
size: -
D: -
CDR3: CASSQGQGGSYEQYF
DNA: TGCGCCAGCAGCCAAGGCCAGGGGGGCTCCTACGAGCAGTACTTC

V: TRBV9
J: TRBJ2-1
size: -
D: -
CDR3: CASHRGGVGNEQFF
DNA: TGTGCCAGCCACCGAGGGGGGGTTGGAAATGAGCAGTTCTTC

V: TRBV7-9
J: TRBJ2-1
size: -
D: -
CDR3: CASSPSFLDSSVNEQFF
DNA: TGTGCCAGCAGCCCGAGTTTCCTGGACTCATCCGTCAATGAGCAGTTCTTC

V: TRBV9
J: TRBJ2-1
size: once
D: TRBD2
CDR3: CASSPPGLAGGPAYNEQFF
DNA: TGTGCCAGCAGCCCCCCTGGACTAGCGGGAGGGCCCGCCTACAATGAGCAGTTCTTC

V: TRBV2
J: TRBJ1-1
size: once
D: -
CDR3: CASPDRRNTEAFF
DNA: TGTGCCAGCCCCGACAGGAGGAACACTGAAGCTTTCTTT

V: TRBV25-1
J: TRBJ1-4
size: -
D: -
CDR3: CASSDLEKLFF
DNA: TGTGCCAGCAGTGATTTGGAAAAACTGTTTTTT

V: TRBV5-4
J: TRBJ2-1
size: -
D: TRBD2
CDR3: CASSPTSGRSYNEQFF
DNA: TGTGCCAGCAGTCCCACTAGCGGGAGGAGTTACAATGAGCAGTTCTTC

V: TRBV9
J: TRBJ2-1
size: -
D: -
CDR3: CASSAYDNEQFF
DNA: TGTGCCAGCAGCGCCTACGACAATGAGCAGTTCTTC

V: TRBV29-1
J: TRBJ2-3
size: few
D: -
CDR3: CSGAPLSWADTQYF
DNA: TGCAGCGGGGCCCCGCTTAGCTGGGCAGATACGCAGTATTTT

V: TRBV10-3
J: TRBJ1-1
size: -
D: TRBD1
CDR3: CAISEGQGDVTEAFF
DNA: TGTGCCATCAGTGAAGGACAGGGGGACGTCACTGAAGCTTTCTTT

V: TRBV30
J: TRBJ2-3
size: -
D: TRBD2
CDR3: CAWSTGLAGSDTQYF
DNA: TGTGCCTGGAGTACCGGACTAGCGGGATCTGATACGCAGTATTTT

V: TRBV4-1
J: TRBJ1-1
size: -
D: -
CDR3: CASSQGTGWRAFF
DNA: TGCGCCAGCAGCCAGGGTACAGGGTGGAGGGCTTTCTTT

V: TRBV5-6
J: TRBJ2-1
size: -
D: TRBD2
CDR3: CASSFQLGLAGNEQFF
DNA: TGTGCCAGCAGCTTTCAACTTGGACTAGCGGGGAATGAGCAGTTCTTC

V: TRBV7-9
J: TRBJ2-1
size: -
D: -
CDR3: CASSFPSADEQFF
DNA: TGTGCCAGCAGCTTTCCTAGCGCGGATGAGCAGTTCTTC